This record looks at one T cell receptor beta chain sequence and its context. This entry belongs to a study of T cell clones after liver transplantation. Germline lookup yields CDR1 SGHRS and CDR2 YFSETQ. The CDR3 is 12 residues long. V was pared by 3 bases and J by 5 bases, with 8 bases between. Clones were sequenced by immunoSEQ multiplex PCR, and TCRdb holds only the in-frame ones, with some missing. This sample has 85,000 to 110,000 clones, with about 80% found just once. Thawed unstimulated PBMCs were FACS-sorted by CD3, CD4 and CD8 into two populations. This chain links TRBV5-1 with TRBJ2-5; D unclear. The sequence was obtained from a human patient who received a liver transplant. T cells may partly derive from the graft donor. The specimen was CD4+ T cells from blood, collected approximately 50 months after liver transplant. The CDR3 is CASSSSRETQYF. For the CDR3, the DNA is TGCGCCAGCAGCTCTTCTCGGGAGACCCAGTACTTC.